These 22 T cell receptor delta chains originate from one sample sequenced in a study of γδ T cells in repeated Plasmodium falciparum infection. Gammadelta T cells were flow-sorted from PBMC into Vgamma9/Vdelta2+ and Vdelta2-negative populations for bulk analysis. TCRdb fed the multiplex PCR reads to CATT. The top ten hold roughly 8.1% of the sample, which has roughly 90,000 delta-chain clones, 1.4% seen once. Sequencing input: gamma-delta T cells from blood. Every receptor here comes from a pool of human donors (malaria-infected and uninfected, not separated).

There are a few counts of this clone. A far bigger clonotype differs at one base, so this is likely a read error. Other DNA sequences of this sample code for an identical CDR3. This chain joins TRDV2 and TRDJ1, with a tentative D call TRDD3 (5 bases). The J gene was missing in TCRdb and was found by matching the end of the DNA to germline. The CDR3 runs to 13 residues. The V gene's germline CDR1 is GEAIGNYY and CDR2 EKD. V lost 7 bases and J 2 bases, leaving 13 bases between the germline ends. CDR3 region: CACDGWGTDKLIF. The CDR3, as DNA: TGTGCCTGCGACGGTTGGGGAACCGATAAACTCATCTTT.

Points on this clone: The likely explanation is a read error, given a far larger clone one base away. The same CDR3 arises from other DNA sequences in this sample as well. This chain links TRDV1 with TRDJ1; TRDD3 agrees at 8 bases. The germline CDR1 and CDR2 sequences are TSWWSYY and QGS. This CDR3 comprises 14 residues. Written as DNA, the CDR3 is TGTGCTATCCTACGTCCCTGGGGGACCGATAAGCTCATCTTT. It codes for CAILRPWGTDKLIF.

A word on this clone: Given a far larger clone just one base away, this is likely a sequencing read error. The same CDR3 is also encoded by other DNA sequences in this sample. The CDR3 sequence is CALGEGSFPSFVLGDGYTDKLIF. CDR3 nucleotide sequence: TGTGCTCTTGGGGAAGGTTCCTTCCCTTCGTTCGTACTGGGGGATGGATACACCGATAAACTCATCTTT. The chain combines TRDV1 with TRDJ1; the match to TRDD3 covers 10 bases. No J gene was available from TCRdb, and it was assigned here by a germline match of the DNA. CDR1 is TSWWSYY and CDR2 is QGS in the germline V gene. The CDR3 covers 23 residues. The V gene end was trimmed by 2 bases and the J gene end by 0 bases; junction bases not matched to a gene: 24.

This clone was recorded many times. The identical CDR3 is also encoded by other nucleotide sequences in the sample. The rearrangement uses TRDV1 and TRDJ1; 7 bases fit TRDD3. V was pared by 2 bases and J by 0 bases, with 18 bases of the junction left unmatched. Germline CDR1 TSWWSYY, CDR2 QGS. This CDR3 has 20 amino acids. CDR3 DNA sequence: TGTGCTCTTGGGGAAATCCGGATACGGGCGTCGGAATTGTACACCGATAAACTCATCTTT. Translating it yields CALGEIRIRASELYTDKLIF.

Regarding this clone: The protein that TCRdb holds for this DNA derives from a much larger clone and differs from the translated DNA at residue 9, which likely indicates a read error; the protein shown here is translated from the DNA. The chain links TRDV2 to TRDJ1; D remains unclear. Here the J gene was assigned by germline matching of the DNA, as TCRdb has none. The germline CDR1 and CDR2 sequences are GEAIGNYY and EKD. The CDR3 covers 15 residues. V was cut by 0 bases and J by 2 bases, with 12 bases left in between. In nucleotides, the CDR3 is TGTGCCTGTGACACCGTAGAAGAGGGTACCGATAAACTCATCTTT. Encoded protein: CACDTVEEGTDKLIF.

This clone was found many times. TCRdb pairs this DNA with a much larger clone's protein that differs at residue 15, likely a read error; the protein shown was translated from the DNA. The rearrangement links TRDV2 to TRDJ1; the match to TRDD3 covers 11 bases. Germline-derived CDR1 and CDR2 are GEAIGNYY and EKD. The length of the CDR3 is 19 residues. CDR3 DNA sequence: TGTGCCTGTGACACCGTAGGTGGGGGATACGTGGGGTACACCAATAAACTCATCTTT. The encoded protein is CACDTVGGGYVGYTNKLIF.

This clone has ten or more counts. J is TRDJ1 and V is TRDV1; 11 nucleotides align to TRDD3. CDR1 TSWWSYY and CDR2 QGS come from the germline V gene. This CDR3 comprises 22 residues. V was clipped by 2 bases and J by 0 bases; unmatched bases: 20. CDR3 sequence: CALGEIVPWGIPSPSYTDKLIF. The CDR3 nucleotides read TGTGCTCTTGGGGAAATAGTTCCCTGGGGGATACCTTCCCCCTCGTACACCGATAAACTCATCTTT.

This clone was seen at least ten times. The rearrangement links TRDV1 to TRDJ1; 11 nucleotides agree with TRDD3. This CDR3 comprises 18 residues. The V and J ends lost 0 bases and 2 bases, in that order; junction bases with no gene match: 8. Germline CDR1 reads TSWWSYY; CDR2 reads QGS. Here the CDR3 reads CALGELLPGGYPTDKLIF. Here the CDR3 DNA reads TGTGCTCTTGGGGAACTGTTACCTGGGGGATACCCAACCGATAAACTCATCTTT.

The chain employs TRDV1 and TRDJ1; 9 bases are shared with TRDD3. Because TCRdb records no J gene, it was assigned here through a match of the DNA to germline. This CDR3 has 19 amino acids. Germline V lookup: CDR1 TSWWSYY, CDR2 QGS. The V segment lost 0 bases and the J segment 7 bases; nucleotides outside the gene matches: 18. CDR3 DNA: TGTGCTCTTGGGGAACTACGTTCCTACTGGGGGACCCCCTATAGTAAACTCATCTTT. As protein: CALGELRSYWGTPYSKLIF.

As concerns this clone: A read error likely explains this, since a far larger clone differs by one base. This sample includes further DNA sequences coding for the same CDR3. V is TRDV2 and J is TRDJ2, with D tentatively TRDD2 or TRDD3 (5 bases each). TCRdb gives no J gene; it was assigned here by matching the DNA to germline. CDR3 length: 18 amino acids. Germline V lookup: CDR1 GEAIGNYY, CDR2 EKD. Trimming left V 1 base short and J 0 bases short, with 17 bases between. CDR3 nucleotides: TGTGCCTGTGACACACTTCCCACAGGGGAAGCTTTGACAGCACAACTCTTCTTT. It translates to CACDTLPTGEALTAQLFF.

This clone was counted between two and nine times. A far more abundant clone sits one base away, making this likely a read error. The sample holds other DNA sequences that translate to the same CDR3. The J gene has no call, while the V gene is TRDV2; TRDD3 was called by the table and not checked on the DNA. The CDR3 loop spans 16 amino acids. The germline V gene encodes CDR1 GEAIGNYY and CDR2 EKD. CDR3 loop: CACDTVGHRQTDKLIF. The DNA for the CDR3 is TGTGCCTGTGACACCGTGGGGCATCGCCAGACCGATAAACTCATCTTC.

A remark on this clone: This DNA's translation differs at residue 18 from TCRdb's protein, which comes from a much larger clone; a read error is likely, and the protein shown is translated from the DNA. J is TRDJ1 and V is TRDV1; tentatively, D is TRDD2 (6 bases). Here the J gene came from matching the DNA to germline, since TCRdb omits it. Germline V gene data show CDR1 as TSWWSYY and CDR2 as QGS. Trimming pared 0 bases from V and 3 bases from J, leaving 35 bases between. This CDR3 contains 23 residues. The CDR3, as DNA: TGTGCTCTTGGGGAACTTCCACTCCTACGAGGGGGGTGGGATTCAGCGTACGCCGATAAACTCATCTTT. Amino acids: CALGELPLLRGGWDSAYADKLIF.

About this clone itself: A far larger clone is one nucleotide away, so this likely arose from a read error. The same CDR3 can be traced to other DNA sequences in this sample. V gene TRDV1 combines with J gene TRDJ1; D uncertain. Because TCRdb records no J gene, it was assigned here through a match of the DNA to germline. Germline CDR1 TSWWSYY, CDR2 QGS. This CDR3 region has 12 residues. The V end was cut by 9 bases, the J end by 3 bases, with 11 bases between. CDR3 amino acids: CALGVGADKLIF. CDR3 nucleotide sequence: TGTGCTCTGGGAGTCGGCGCCGATAAACTCATCTTT.

This clone was recorded at least ten times. Additional DNA sequences in this sample encode the identical CDR3. The chain is built from TRDV1 and TRDJ1; possible D gene TRDD2, 6 bases. Germline V lookup: CDR1 TSWWSYY, CDR2 QGS. V gave up 2 bases and J gave up 8 bases, with 15 bases separating them. The CDR3 covers 14 residues. Here the CDR3 reads CALGEGSGPTKLIF. The CDR3 DNA sequence: TGTGCTCTTGGGGAAGGTAGTGGTCCTACCAAACTCATCTTT.

This clone was recorded many times. V gene TRDV1 combines with J gene TRDJ1, with D tentatively TRDD2 or TRDD3 (5 bases each). Germline V lookup: CDR1 TSWWSYY, CDR2 QGS. V lost 0 bases and J 1 base, leaving 18 bases between the germline ends. This CDR3 is 18 amino acids long. Here the CDR3 reads CALGELPPSGGVTDKLIF. Here the CDR3 DNA reads TGTGCTCTTGGGGAACTACCTCCTTCGGGGGGGGTCACCGATAAACTCATCTTT.

This clone appeared many times. The protein held in TCRdb is that of a much larger clone and does not match this DNA's translation at residue 9, likely because of a read error; the protein shown is translated from the DNA. The chain combines TRDV1 with TRDJ1; no definite D call. V dropped 1 base and J dropped 3 bases, with 9 bases sitting between them. The V gene's germline CDR1 is TSWWSYY and CDR2 QGS. This CDR3 contains 14 residues. The CDR3 reads CALGERRHSDKLIF. For the CDR3, the DNA is TGTGCTCTTGGGGAACGGAGACATTCCGATAAACTCATCTTT.

In its sample, this clone was seen a few times. With only one base between it and a far larger clone, this is likely a read error. Other DNA sequences of this sample code for an identical CDR3. The V gene is TRDV2; the J gene was not called; the D call of TRDD3 is as the table states it, not checked on the DNA. Germline values: CDR1 GEAIGNYY, CDR2 EKD. The CDR3 covers 16 residues. CDR3 nucleotide sequence: TGTGCCTGTGACGGCGTACTGGGGCAGGGCACCGATAAACTCATCTTC. Translation gives CACDGVLGQGTDKLIF.

This clone was counted between two and nine times. The TCRdb protein, from a much larger clone, departs from this DNA's translation at residue 14, likely by read error; the protein shown derives from the DNA. The V call is TRDV2, the J call TRDJ3; maybe TRDD3 (5 bases). TCRdb records no J gene; here it was assigned by comparing the DNA to germline. The CDR3 covers 17 residues. The V gene's germline CDR1 is GEAIGNYY and CDR2 EKD. CDR3 bases: TGTGCCTGTGACACCGTAGGGAGCTCCTGGGACACCCGACGGATGTTTTTC. Protein: CACDTVGSSWDTRRMFF.

A few counts support this clone. The likely explanation is a read error, given a far larger clone one base away. In the same sample, other DNA sequences code for this CDR3. The chain uses TRDV2 and TRDJ1; 11 nucleotides line up with TRDD3. Assignment of the J gene here rests on matching the DNA to germline, because TCRdb gives none. Losses at the gene ends were 0 bases for V and 2 bases for J; bases not matched to a gene: 7. Per the germline V gene, CDR1 is GEAIGNYY and CDR2 is EKD. The CDR3 runs 17 residues. CDR3 sequence reads: CACDTVGTGGYTDKLIF. The CDR3 DNA follows: TGTGCCTGTGACACCGTCGGTACTGGGGGATATACCGATAAACTCATCTTT.

This clone was seen a few times. The mismatch at residue 11 between this DNA's translation and the TCRdb protein of a much larger clone likely reflects a read error; the protein shown is translated from the DNA. This rearrangement joins TRDV2 to TRDJ1, with 10 bases lining up with TRDD3. The CDR3 length is 19 residues. The V gene end was trimmed by 0 bases and the J gene end by 0 bases; junction bases not matched to a gene: 12. The germline gives CDR1 GEAIGNYY, CDR2 EKD. The CDR3 sequence: CACDTLTGGSWGHTDKLIF. The CDR3 DNA follows: TGTGCCTGTGACACCCTGACTGGGGGATCCTGGGGCCACACCGATAAACTCATCTTT.

Of note for this clone: This sequence is one base from a far larger clone and is likely a read error. The sample holds other DNA sequences that translate to the same CDR3. This chain's CDR3 is CACVYWGLADKLIF. The DNA of the CDR3 is TGTGCCTGTGTTTACTGGGGGCTCGCCGATAAACTCATCTTT. V usage is TRDV2 and J usage is TRDJ1, with 8 bases fitting TRDD3. This CDR3 region has 14 residues. The ends lost 5 bases at V and 3 bases at J; junction bases unmatched: 7. Germline values: CDR1 GEAIGNYY, CDR2 EKD.

This clone was seen only a few times. With only one base between it and a far larger clone, this is likely a read error. Distinct nucleotide sequences in the sample also encode this CDR3. The rearrangement joins TRDV1 to TRDJ1; tentative D call: TRDD2 (5 bases). CDR3 length: 18 amino acids. CDR1 and CDR2 (germline): TSWWSYY, QGS. V was cut by 3 bases and J by 0 bases, with 20 bases left in between. In DNA form, the CDR3 reads TGTGCTCTTGGGGAGCTCTTCCGCCGACCACTGTACACCGATAAACTCATCTTT. Translating gives CALGELFRRPLYTDKLIF.